The 30 T cell receptor beta chains below were found in one sample sequenced in a study of blood T cell repertoires in COVID-19. Assay used: immunoSEQ multiplex PCR; TCRdb lists only in-frame clones, some missing. The sample lists roughly 250,000 clones, 88% occurring once. The material sequenced was peripheral blood. The receptors stem from a man aged 60-69 years who had recovered from COVID-19.

This clone is a singleton in its sample. The chain joins TRBV29-1 to TRBJ2-5; a possible D gene is TRBD2 (5 bases). V was pared by 4 bases and J by 4 bases, with 10 bases between. Germline V gives CDR1 SQVTM, CDR2 ANQGSEA. The CDR3 has 12 residues. The CDR3 nucleotides are TGCAGCGTTGGGGCCAGCGGAGAGACCCAGTACTTC. This encodes CSVGASGETQYF.

With regard to this clone: The same CDR3 also results from other DNA sequences found in this sample. The gene calls are TRBV5-1 and TRBJ2-2, with D possibly being TRBD2 (5 bases). Germline V CDR1 and CDR2: SGHRS, YFSETQ. CDR3 size: 13 residues. Trimming left V 4 bases short and J 5 bases short, with 9 bases between. For the CDR3, the DNA is TGCGCCAGCAGCCCGACGGGAACCGGGGAGCTGTTTTTT. Encoded protein: CASSPTGTGELFF. The whole variable domain, remainder taken from reference TRBV5-1 and TRBJ2-2, is KAGVTQTPRYLIKTRGQQVTLSCSPISGHRSVSWYQQTPGQGLQFLFEYFSETQRNKGNFPGRFSGRQFSNSRSEMNVSTLELGDSALYLCASSPTGTGELFFGEGSRLTVL.

The table lists this clone with a few counts. V and J are TRBV9 and TRBJ1-3, with 9 bases lining up with TRBD1. The CDR3 has 16 amino acids. Germline V CDR1 and CDR2: SGDLS, YYNGEE. J gave up 3 bases and V 3 bases, and 7 bases lay outside the gene matches. CDR3 sequence: CASSALQGADGNTIYF. The CDR3 DNA sequence: TGTGCCAGCAGCGCATTACAGGGGGCTGATGGAAACACCATATATTTT.

This chain uses TRBV19 with TRBJ2-3; tentative D call: TRBD1 (5 bases). The CDR3 has 14 residues. Between the trimmed V and J ends, which lost 5 bases and 6 bases, there was a span of 15 bases. The V gene's germline CDR1 is LNHDA and CDR2 SQIVND (reference sequence). The CDR3 is CASSGPKGSDTQYF. For the CDR3, the DNA is TGTGCCAGTAGTGGCCCGAAGGGGTCGGATACGCAGTATTTT.

The V and J genes are TRBV5-1 and TRBJ2-7; 10 nucleotides agree with TRBD1. The CDR3 is 18 residues long. Germline-derived CDR1 and CDR2 are SGHRS and YFSETQ. Losses at the gene ends were 4 bases for V and 5 bases for J; bases not matched to a gene: 18. The CDR3 coding sequence is TGCGCCAGCAGCCCGGGGCGGGATATAGCCGGGACAGGGGACGAGCAGTACTTC. Translation gives CASSPGRDIAGTGDEQYF.

The chain joins TRBV5-1 to TRBJ2-7; TRBD1 aligns across 9 bases. Germline trimming cut 6 bases from V and 5 bases from J; bases unmatched to any gene: 6. This CDR3 spans 13 amino acids. CDR1 SGHRS and CDR2 YFSETQ come from the germline V gene. The CDR3 region has the DNA TGCGCCAGCACTGGACAGGGGAATAACGAGCAGTACTTC. Amino acid sequence: CASTGQGNNEQYF.

The chain carries TRBV19 and TRBJ1-2, with D possibly matching TRBD1 (5 bases). The CDR3 has 13 residues. V was cut by 6 bases and J by 6 bases, with 14 bases left in between. Germline V gene sequence: CDR1 LNHDA, CDR2 SQIVND (reference sequence). The CDR3 DNA reads TGTGCCAGTAGCCCTGCAGGGATCGATGGCTACACCTTC. It codes for CASSPAGIDGYTF.

The chain employs TRBV29-1 and TRBJ2-1, with D maybe TRBD2 (6 bases). Looked up from germline, CDR1 is SQVTM and CDR2 is ANQGSEA. Trimming cost V 0 bases and J 4 bases, with 10 bases left between them. The CDR3 is 14 residues long. This CDR3 reads CSVEEPRGYNEQFF. Written as DNA, the CDR3 is TGCAGCGTTGAAGAACCACGGGGGTACAATGAGCAGTTCTTC.

The chain links TRBV7-9 to TRBJ2-5; possible D gene TRBD2, 6 bases. This CDR3 comprises 14 residues. CDR1 SEHNR and CDR2 FQNEAQ come from the germline V gene (reference sequence). Trimming removed 5 bases at V and 5 bases at J, with 15 bases between. In DNA, the CDR3 is TGTGCCAGCAGCATTCGGGACTCTCGGGAGACCCAGTACTTC. It specifies CASSIRDSRETQYF.

The chain combines TRBV28 with TRBJ1-1; no firm D call. CDR1 and CDR2 from the germline V gene are MDHEN and SYDVKM. V was pared by 7 bases and J by 0 bases, with 3 bases between. The CDR3 covers 11 residues. The CDR3 loop is CASTVNTEAFF. DNA of the CDR3: TGTGCCAGCACCGTGAACACTGAAGCTTTCTTT. Based on the CDR3 plus reference TRBV28 and TRBJ1-1, the full variable domain is DVKVTQSSRYLVKRTGEKVFLECVQDMDHENMFWYRQDPGLGLRLIYFSYDVKMKEKGDIPEGYSVSREKKERFSLILESASTNQTSMYLCASTVNTEAFFGQGTRLTVV.

The chain links TRBV5-1 to TRBJ2-5, with TRBD1 matching 10 bases. V lost 8 bases and J lost 1; bases outside the gene matches: 8. This CDR3 has 15 amino acids. CDR1 and CDR2 from the germline V gene are SGHRS and YFSETQ. The CDR3 DNA sequence: TGCGCCAGTAGGACAGGGGGACCCGTCCAAGAGACCCAGTACTTC. This gives the protein CASRTGGPVQETQYF.

The chain combines TRBV12-5 with TRBJ2-7; 9 positions match TRBD1. CDR1 is LGHNT, CDR2 FRNRAP, per germline. Trimming took 2 bases from V and 2 from J; bases not matched to a gene: 7. The CDR3 spans 16 residues. The CDR3 DNA reads as TGTGCTAGTGGTTTGACCACAGGGGGCCCACCCTACGAGCAGTACTTC. Its translation: CASGLTTGGPPYEQYF.

V gene TRBV5-4 combines with J gene TRBJ1-2; a possible D gene is TRBD1 (6 bases). V dropped 1 base and J dropped 5 bases, with 12 bases sitting between them. The V gene's germline CDR1 is SGHNT and CDR2 YYREEE (reference sequence). This CDR3 spans 14 amino acids. DNA of the CDR3: TGTGCCAGCAGCTTGTCAGGGGTAGGATATGGCTACACCTTC. Amino acids: CASSLSGVGYGYTF.

This chain uses TRBV19 with TRBJ2-7; 10 nucleotides align to TRBD2. The trim removed 7 bases at V and 2 bases at J, leaving 8 bases unmatched. Germline lookup yields CDR1 LNHDA and CDR2 SQIVND (reference sequence). CDR3 length: 15 residues. The chain's CDR3 is CASKSLAGDTYEQYF. DNA of the CDR3: TGTGCCAGTAAATCCCTAGCGGGGGACACCTACGAGCAGTACTTC.

The chain carries TRBV5-6 and TRBJ1-1, with 7 bases that match TRBD1. Germline values: CDR1 SGHDT, CDR2 YYEEEE. With 5 bases clipped from V and 1 base from J, the junction kept 8 bases outside the gene matches. This CDR3 contains 15 residues. CDR3 sequence (DNA): TGTGCCAGCAGTTTTCTGGGACAGAGGAACACTGAAGCTTTCTTT. Amino acid sequence: CASSFLGQRNTEAFF.

CDR3 amino acids: CASSPRQGIYEQYF. The DNA of the CDR3 is TGTGCCAGCAGCCCCCGACAGGGGATATACGAGCAGTACTTC. The rearrangement links TRBV5-4 to TRBJ2-7; 8 bases are shared with TRBD1. The J segment lost 4 bases and the V segment lost 4 bases, leaving 7 bases of the junction unmatched. This CDR3 has 14 amino acids. In germline, CDR1 is SGHNT, CDR2 YYREEE (reference sequence).

This chain links TRBV20-1 with TRBJ2-7; D not certain. Trimming stripped 3 bases from V and 1 base from J, with 4 bases between. The germline CDR1 and CDR2 sequences are DFQATT and SNEGSKA (reference sequence). The CDR3 runs to 11 residues. The CDR3 DNA follows: TGCAGTGCTAGTCTGTCCTACGAGCAGTACTTC. Amino acids: CSASLSYEQYF.

This chain links TRBV27 with TRBJ2-5, with TRBD1 matching over 7 bases. Germline CDR1 and CDR2: MNHEY and SMNVEV (reference sequence). Trimming removed 2 bases from V and 3 bases from J; junction bases left unmatched: 0. The CDR3 length is 13 residues. CDR3 region: CASSLQGEETQYF. The CDR3 DNA follows: TGTGCCAGCAGTTTACAGGGGGAAGAGACCCAGTACTTC.

The chain is built from TRBV2 and TRBJ2-7; the match to TRBD1 covers 9 bases. The germline gives CDR1 SNHLY, CDR2 FYNNEI. The junction had 17 bases not matched to a gene; V was cut back by 5 bases and J by 3 bases. This CDR3 has 18 amino acids. In nucleotides, the CDR3 is TGTGCCAGCAGTTTAAGGTCACTGGCCGGGACAGGGTACTACGAGCAGTACTTC. Protein sequence: CASSLRSLAGTGYYEQYF.

The V gene is TRBV9, the J gene TRBJ2-1; 11 nucleotides agree with TRBD2. The CDR3 has 16 amino acids. Germline CDR1 is SGDLS and CDR2 is YYNGEE. V shed 0 bases and J 9 bases; nucleotides not matched to a gene: 8. CDR3 bases: TGTGCCAGCAGCGTAGACCCTAGCGGGGGGCCGGGTGAGCAGTTCTTC. It codes for CASSVDPSGGPGEQFF.

This chain uses TRBV5-5 with TRBJ1-2; perhaps TRBD1 as D (5 bases). This CDR3 contains 11 residues. The V and J ends lost 5 bases and 6 bases respectively, with 8 bases between them. Germline V gene sequence: CDR1 SGHKS, CDR2 YYEKEE (reference sequence). CDR3 loop: CASSQGDGYTF. In DNA form, the CDR3 reads TGTGCCAGCAGTCAGGGCGATGGCTACACCTTC.

The V call is TRBV4-1, the J call TRBJ1-4; the D gene is possibly TRBD1 (5 bases). Trimming shortened V by 3 bases and J by 7 bases, and 15 bases separated the two germline ends. The CDR3 totals 15 residues. Germline assignment: CDR1 MGHRA and CDR2 YSYEKL. The CDR3 DNA follows: TGCGCCAGCAGCCACCTCCGGGGGGGAAGTGAAAAACTGTTTTTT. This sequence encodes CASSHLRGGSEKLFF.

The rearrangement links TRBV23-1 to TRBJ2-5; D perhaps matches TRBD1 (7 bases). TRBV23-1 is an ORF; its function is uncertain. V was cut by 8 bases and J by 2 bases, with 15 bases left in between. The CDR3 spans 14 residues. The CDR3, as DNA: TGCGCCAGCCCTCCCAGGGGGAGGCAAGAGACCCAGTACTTC. Protein product: CASPPRGRQETQYF.

The chain uses TRBV5-1 and TRBJ1-1; TRBD1 is a possible D gene (5 bases). The CDR3 loop spans 14 amino acids. V was trimmed by 2 bases and J by 1 base, leaving 9 bases between them. Per germline, CDR1 SGHRS and CDR2 YFSETQ. The chain's CDR3 is CASSFMGGNTEAFF. The CDR3 DNA reads TGCGCCAGCAGCTTTATGGGGGGGAACACTGAAGCTTTCTTT.

This chain uses TRBV5-1 with TRBJ1-6, with D perhaps matching TRBD1 (5 bases). CDR3 size: 14 residues. V was trimmed by 1 base and J by 5 bases, leaving 7 bases between them. Germline CDR1 reads SGHRS; CDR2 reads YFSETQ. CDR3 nucleotides: TGCGCCAGCAGCTTGACCAGGGATAATTCACCCCTCCACTTT. Its protein is CASSLTRDNSPLHF.

The V and J genes are TRBV5-6 and TRBJ2-7; no clear D gene. The CDR3 loop spans 15 amino acids. CDR1 and CDR2 from the germline V gene are SGHDT and YYEEEE. V was clipped by 6 bases and J by 3 bases, with 19 bases between them. CDR3 DNA: TGTGCCAGCACCCCGGGTCCGATAAGTGGCTACGAGCAGTACTTC. It specifies CASTPGPISGYEQYF.

J is TRBJ1-3 and V is TRBV7-9, with 7 bases lining up with TRBD1. The CDR3 is 14 residues long. Germline V CDR1 and CDR2: SEHNR, FQNEAQ (reference sequence). Trimming cost V 8 bases and J 0 bases; bases outside gene matches: 4. This CDR3 reads CASGDSHSGNTIYF. The DNA of the CDR3 is TGTGCCAGCGGGGACAGCCACTCTGGAAACACCATATATTTT.

The chain employs TRBV5-4 and TRBJ1-6; 7 bases are a match to TRBD1. The CDR3 covers 14 residues. V lost 5 bases, J lost 7 bases, and 6 bases stayed unmatched. Germline values: CDR1 SGHNT, CDR2 YYREEE (reference sequence). The CDR3 loop is CASRTGQDNSPLHF. In nucleotides, the CDR3 is TGTGCCAGCAGAACCGGACAGGACAATTCACCCCTCCACTTT.

The chain uses TRBV5-6 and TRBJ1-2; D is possibly TRBD1 (6 bases). This CDR3 has 16 amino acids. Trimming took 7 bases from V and 4 from J, leaving 23 bases between them. Germline V lookup: CDR1 SGHDT, CDR2 YYEEEE. The CDR3 sequence: CASLPERAGAIYGYTF. The CDR3 DNA reads TGTGCCAGCCTACCTGAAAGGGCAGGGGCCATCTATGGCTACACCTTC.

The chain combines TRBV14 with TRBJ2-3; TRBD2 matches at 7 bases. There are 15 residues in the CDR3. CDR1 and CDR2 (germline): SGHDN, FVKESK. Unmatched junction bases numbered 3, after V lost 3 bases and J lost 0 bases. The CDR3 DNA is TGTGCCAGCAGCCAGAGAGCGGGGAGCACAGATACGCAGTATTTT. Translation: CASSQRAGSTDTQYF.